What follows describes a single TCR beta chain. Participants were aged about 18 to 90 years, lived in some 23 US areas, and enrolled virtually. Cohorts were based on clinical histories the participants reported. Those designated as exposed participants met a COVID-19 case within 2 weeks before study entry. The sample belongs to a study of blood T cell repertoires in COVID-19. V was pared by 0 bases and J by 5 bases, with 10 bases of the junction left unmatched. Germline V gene lookup returns CDR1 MGHRA and CDR2 YSYEKL. The CDR3 length is 18 residues. Original processing notes: Nucleated cell counts were estimated from reference gene primer amplification. Sequenced by immunoSEQ multiplex PCR; TCRdb stores in-frame clones only, minus some. The V and J calls and clone size were taken over from that table, and D and trimming were inferred from the DNA. The sample lists hundreds of thousands of clones, about 85% seen once, with 1.9% in the top ten.

The rearrangement joins TRBV4-1 to TRBJ2-1; TRBD2 aligns across 10 bases. The sequenced material came from PBMCs or T cells enriched from blood (not recorded which). The source of this sequence is a woman aged 25 to 39 who had been exposed to COVID-19. The CDR3 reads CASSQDLITSGENNEQFF. CDR3 sequence (DNA): TGCGCCAGCAGCCAAGATTTAATAACTAGCGGGGAAAACAATGAGCAGTTCTTC.